These 30 T cell receptor beta chains were all obtained from the same sample, sequenced in a study of shared clonotypes between healthy human individuals. Measured with immunoSEQ multiplex PCR; TCRdb has only the in-frame clones, and not every one. The table records 2 million to 2.5 million clones, roughly 90% of them present only once. The sequencing sample was made of naive CD4+ T cells from PBMCs. Stated subset: CD45RA+ positively selected. The receptors stem from a man aged 18 to 35 in good health. Some clones in this sample may be carry-over from other donors' samples.

V and J are TRBV6-7 and TRBJ2-5, with 8 bases fitting TRBD2. TRBV6-7 is identified as an open reading frame with a role that is uncertain. The CDR3 spans 15 residues. The V segment lost 6 bases and the J segment 4 bases; nucleotides outside the gene matches: 10. In nucleotides, the CDR3 is TGTGCCAGCAGCTCCGGGGGGGAGGGACCAGAGACCCAGTACTTC. Translation gives CASSSGGEGPETQYF.

The chain couples TRBV18 to TRBJ2-1, with 7 bases matching TRBD1. The germline CDR1 and CDR2 sequences are KGHSH and LQKENI. The CDR3 has 12 amino acids. Trimming cost V 5 bases and J 8 bases; bases outside gene matches: 3. The CDR3 region is CASSNRGDEQFF. For the CDR3, the DNA is TGTGCCAGCTCAAACAGGGGCGATGAGCAGTTCTTC.

The chain recombines TRBV28 with TRBJ2-1, with TRBD1 as a possible D gene (5 bases). Trimming shortened V by 4 bases and J by 3 bases, and 13 bases separated the two germline ends. The CDR3 loop spans 15 amino acids. CDR1 MDHEN and CDR2 SYDVKM come from the germline V gene. As DNA, the CDR3 is TGTGCCAGCAGTTCCAGGGTGTACGGCTACAATGAGCAGTTCTTC. Protein product: CASSSRVYGYNEQFF.

CDR3 loop: CASFKRIMNTEAFF. As DNA, the CDR3 is TGTGCCAGCTTTAAGCGTATCATGAACACTGAAGCTTTCTTT. The chain is built from TRBV6-5 and TRBJ1-1, with D hard to call. Per germline, CDR1 MNHEY and CDR2 SVGAGI. The CDR3 runs to 14 residues. Trimming pared 8 bases from V and 0 bases from J, leaving 13 bases between.

The rearrangement joins TRBV7-3 to TRBJ2-7, with D possibly being TRBD1 or TRBD2 (5 bases each). Germline assignment: CDR1 SGHTA and CDR2 FQGTGA. The CDR3 is 14 amino acids. V lost 1 base, J lost 2 bases, and 9 bases lay in between. The CDR3 DNA reads as TGTGCCAGCAGCTTAAGGGGGTCGACCTACGAGCAGTACTTC. It is translated as CASSLRGSTYEQYF.

The J gene is TRBJ2-1, the V gene TRBV5-5; D remains unclear. The germline V and J ends were trimmed by 4 bases and 7 bases, with 6 bases remaining between them. This CDR3 region has 11 residues. CDR1 SGHKS and CDR2 YYEKEE come from the germline V gene (reference sequence). The CDR3 region has the DNA TGTGCCAGCAGCCAGTGGAATGAGCAGTTCTTC. Amino acids: CASSQWNEQFF. The full variable domain, with the rest looked up from reference TRBV5-5 and TRBJ2-1, is DAGVTQSPTHLIKTRGQQVTLRCSPISGHKSVSWYQQVLGQGPQFIFQYYEKEERGRGNFPDRFSARQFPNYSSELNVNALLLGDSALYLCASSQWNEQFFGPGTRLTVL.

This chain uses TRBV28 with TRBJ2-1; tentative D call: TRBD2 (6 bases). CDR3 length equals 15 residues. V lost 6 bases and J 5 bases, leaving 17 bases between the germline ends. CDR1 and CDR2 (germline): MDHEN, SYDVKM. CDR3 residues: CASRHGGLGDNEQFF. As DNA, the CDR3 is TGTGCCAGCAGGCACGGAGGGCTGGGGGACAATGAGCAGTTCTTC.

As DNA, the CDR3 is TGTGCCAGCAGCTCACCAGGGACGAGTGGGTCACCCCTCCACTTT. It codes for CASSSPGTSGSPLHF. The J gene is TRBJ1-6, the V gene TRBV5-4, with a weak D call TRBD1 (5 bases). The V gene lost 3 bases and the J gene lost 10 bases, with 17 bases spanning the gap. The length of the CDR3 is 15 residues. The germline V gene has CDR1 SGHNT and CDR2 YYREEE (reference sequence).

This chain joins TRBV14 and TRBJ2-5; D remains ambiguous. This CDR3 has 16 residues. V gave up 1 base and J gave up 3 bases, with 15 bases separating them. Germline-derived CDR1 and CDR2 are SGHDN and FVKESK. CDR3 sequence reads: CASSQGPGLAEETQYF. The CDR3 DNA reads TGTGCCAGCAGCCAAGGCCCGGGTTTGGCTGAAGAGACCCAGTACTTC.

V gene TRBV2 combines with J gene TRBJ1-3; D remains unclear. The germline V gene has CDR1 SNHLY and CDR2 FYNNEI. The CDR3 covers 13 residues. Trimming stripped 7 bases from V and 4 bases from J, with 11 bases between. The CDR3 here is CASNRVVGNTIYF. The CDR3 DNA reads TGTGCCAGCAATAGGGTTGTGGGAAACACCATATATTTT.

This rearrangement joins TRBV4-2 to TRBJ2-1; the match to TRBD2 covers 12 bases. The germline CDR1 and CDR2 sequences are LGHNA and YNFKEQ. The CDR3 has 14 amino acids. The V gene end was trimmed by 8 bases and the J gene end by 9 bases; junction bases not matched to a gene: 8. CDR3 sequence (DNA): TGTGCCAGCGGGCATGGACTAGCGGGAAGTGAGCAGTTCTTC. This translates into CASGHGLAGSEQFF.

About this clone: This same CDR3 is encoded by further DNA sequences in the sample. The chain links TRBV5-1 to TRBJ2-7; TRBD2 agrees at 7 bases. The V and J ends lost 4 bases and 2 bases, in that order; junction bases with no gene match: 6. The germline V gene has CDR1 SGHRS and CDR2 YFSETQ. The CDR3 covers 14 residues. This CDR3 reads CASSLGGTTYEQYF. The CDR3 DNA reads TGCGCCAGCAGCCTGGGCGGGACTACCTACGAGCAGTACTTC.

The V and J genes are TRBV7-9 and TRBJ2-1; D could derive from TRBD1 or TRBD2 (6 bases each). Germline V CDR1 and CDR2: SEHNR, FQNEAQ (reference sequence). This CDR3 is built from 16 residues. V shed 5 bases and J shed 5 bases, with 19 bases lying between them. Written as DNA, the CDR3 is TGTGCCAGCAGCCCAGGGGCCCGGGAGTTGCACAATGAGCAGTTCTTC. This translates into CASSPGARELHNEQFF.

The chain recombines TRBV6-1 with TRBJ2-1; 7 bases fit TRBD2. The CDR3 has 15 amino acids. CDR1 is MNHNS and CDR2 is SASEGT in the germline V gene. The trim removed 6 bases at V and 7 bases at J, leaving 12 bases unmatched. CDR3 in DNA: TGTGCCAGCAGCCCTCTAGCGGCTCTTCGGAATGAGCAGTTCTTC. This gives the protein CASSPLAALRNEQFF.

In the case of this clone: The same CDR3 arises from other DNA sequences in this sample as well. This rearrangement joins TRBV29-1 to TRBJ2-3; D is perhaps TRBD1 (8 bases). Deletions cut 7 bases from V and 3 bases from J, with 14 bases between. CDR1 is SQVTM, CDR2 ANQGSEA, per germline. The CDR3 has 13 amino acids. The CDR3 is CSGGQGGTDTQYF. Here the CDR3 DNA reads TGCAGCGGCGGACAGGGAGGGACAGATACGCAGTATTTT.

The rearrangement uses TRBV2 and TRBJ1-2; perhaps TRBD1 as D (5 bases). V was pared by 4 bases and J by 8 bases, with 17 bases between. Germline loops: CDR1 SNHLY, CDR2 FYNNEI. CDR3 length equals 14 residues. The CDR3 DNA sequence: TGTGCCAGCAGTGTAACAGGTTCGCCGGGCGGCTACACCTTC. Translated: CASSVTGSPGGYTF.

The V call is TRBV5-1, the J call TRBJ2-1, with 9 bases matching TRBD2. The CDR3 consists of 15 residues. The trim removed 1 base at V and 9 bases at J, leaving 8 bases unmatched. Germline V gene data show CDR1 as SGHRS and CDR2 as YFSETQ. The CDR3 DNA reads as TGCGCCAGCAGCTTGAGGCTAGCGGGGTCCGGTGAGCAGTTCTTC. This gives the protein CASSLRLAGSGEQFF.

The chain links TRBV18 to TRBJ2-7; a weak D match, TRBD2 (6 bases). The CDR3 sequence is 13 residues long. CDR1 is KGHSH and CDR2 is LQKENI in the germline V gene. The germline V and J ends were trimmed by 6 bases and 5 bases, with 14 bases remaining between them. The CDR3 loop is CASSGTRRNEQYF. As DNA, the CDR3 is TGTGCCAGCTCCGGGACTCGGCGGAACGAGCAGTACTTC.

The chain combines TRBV7-3 with TRBJ2-3; 8 nucleotides match TRBD2. CDR1 SGHTA and CDR2 FQGTGA come from the germline V gene. V shed 4 bases and J 1 base; nucleotides not matched to a gene: 1. This CDR3 contains 14 residues. The DNA of the CDR3 is TGTGCCAGCAGCTCCGGGGGGGGCACAGATACGCAGTATTTT. Protein: CASSSGGGTDTQYF. Together with reference TRBV7-3 and TRBJ2-3, the CDR3 gives the full variable domain: GAGVSQTPSNKVTEKGKYVELRCDPISGHTALYWYRQSLGQGPEFLIYFQGTGAADDSGLPNDRFFAVRPEGSVSTLKIQRTERGDSAVYLCASSSGGGTDTQYFGPGTRLTVL.

The rearrangement links TRBV9 to TRBJ2-3, with 8 positions matching TRBD1. Trimming at V came to 2 bases and at J to 5 bases, leaving 7 bases not matched to a gene. Germline V CDR1 and CDR2: SGDLS, YYNGEE. The CDR3 runs 15 residues. Here the CDR3 DNA reads TGTGCCAGCAGCGTGGCAGGGGGCCTCATAGATACGCAGTATTTT. This sequence encodes CASSVAGGLIDTQYF.

The chain carries TRBV6-5 and TRBJ2-7; D not resolved. The CDR3 length is 10 residues. The V end lost 8 bases, the J end lost 4 bases, and 6 bases lay between the germline ends. Germline-derived CDR1 and CDR2 are MNHEY and SVGAGI. The CDR3: CASGSYEQYF. The CDR3 bases are TGTGCCAGCGGTTCTTACGAGCAGTACTTC.

Only one count was recorded for this clone. The chain employs TRBV5-1 and TRBJ1-1; D possibly corresponds to TRBD1 (6 bases). CDR1 is SGHRS, CDR2 YFSETQ, per germline. Trimming took 0 bases from V and 4 from J, leaving 13 bases between them. CDR3 length: 15 residues. The CDR3 loop is CASSLVAGEVTEAFF. CDR3 in DNA: TGCGCCAGCAGCTTGGTGGCAGGGGAGGTCACTGAAGCTTTCTTT. The whole variable domain, filled in from reference TRBV5-1 and TRBJ1-1, reads KAGVTQTPRYLIKTRGQQVTLSCSPISGHRSVSWYQQTPGQGLQFLFEYFSETQRNKGNFPGRFSGRQFSNSRSEMNVSTLELGDSALYLCASSLVAGEVTEAFFGQGTRLTVV.

CDR3 nucleotides: TGTGCCATCAGATTGGGGGGGCAGGGGTCGAACTATGGCTACACCTTC. This sequence encodes CAIRLGGQGSNYGYTF. The rearrangement joins TRBV10-3 to TRBJ1-2, with TRBD1 as a possible D gene (6 bases). The CDR3 is 16 amino acids. The germline gives CDR1 ENHRY, CDR2 SYGVKD. Trimming left V 6 bases short and J 2 bases short, with 19 bases between.

This sequence joins TRBV25-1 and TRBJ2-7; D is undetermined. V was shortened by 4 bases and J by 4 bases, with 11 bases between the two germline ends. Germline V gene data show CDR1 as MGHDK and CDR2 as SYGVNS. The CDR3 loop spans 13 amino acids. In nucleotides, the CDR3 is TGTGCCAGCAGTGTGGGGTTAACATACGAGCAGTACTTC. Its protein product is CASSVGLTYEQYF.

This chain connects TRBV7-8 to TRBJ2-7, with 10 bases lining up with TRBD2. With V trimmed by 5 bases and J by 3 bases, 22 bases remained unmatched. The germline V gene encodes CDR1 SGHVS and CDR2 FQNEAQ. The CDR3 contains 20 residues. This CDR3 reads CASSPPRRTSGMRGGYEQYF. In nucleotides, the CDR3 is TGTGCCAGCAGCCCGCCCCGGAGGACTAGCGGAATGAGAGGGGGCTACGAGCAGTACTTC.

The rearrangement links TRBV25-1 to TRBJ2-5; 10 bases agree with TRBD2. Germline V gene sequence: CDR1 MGHDK, CDR2 SYGVNS. The CDR3 runs to 16 residues. J was trimmed by 5 bases and V by 0 bases; bases with no gene match: 6. CDR3 sequence reads: CASSEYEREGRETQYF. CDR3 sequence (DNA): TGTGCCAGCAGTGAATATGAGCGGGAGGGCCGCGAGACCCAGTACTTC.

This clone showed up just once. The V gene is TRBV28, the J gene TRBJ1-2; maybe TRBD1 (6 bases). Per the germline V gene, CDR1 is MDHEN and CDR2 is SYDVKM. This CDR3 has 15 residues. V was shortened by 6 bases and J by 4 bases, with 18 bases between the two germline ends. The CDR3 DNA reads as TGTGCCAGCAGAGGGGGGGGAGCAATATCCTATGGCTACACCTTC. Its protein is CASRGGGAISYGYTF.

In the case of this clone: A single base separates this from a much larger clone, so it may be a read error. The chain couples TRBV11-2 to TRBJ1-1, with unresolved D. The length of the CDR3 is 13 residues. Germline lookup yields CDR1 SGHAT and CDR2 FQNNGV. Deletions cut 2 bases from V and 1 base from J, with 5 bases between. CDR3: CASSLNGNTEAFF. For the CDR3, the DNA is TGTGCCAGCAGCTTAAACGGGAACACTGAAGCTTTCTTT.

The chain has TRBV28 and TRBJ2-7; D possibly corresponds to TRBD2 (5 bases). Trimming stripped 1 base from V and 1 base from J, with 14 bases between. From germline, CDR1 is MDHEN and CDR2 SYDVKM. CDR3 length equals 16 residues. CDR3 sequence (DNA): TGTGCCAGCAGTTTATATGGGAGTCTCGGTTCCTACGAGCAGTACTTC. Its protein product is CASSLYGSLGSYEQYF.

This rearrangement joins TRBV7-2 to TRBJ1-2; no clear D gene. V lost 5 bases and J 4 bases, leaving 20 bases between the germline ends. The length of the CDR3 is 16 residues. Germline loops: CDR1 SGHTA, CDR2 FQGNSA. The CDR3 DNA sequence: TGTGCCAGCAGCCTGATTCGCGACGGGTCTCCCTATGGCTACACCTTC. It encodes CASSLIRDGSPYGYTF.